This T cell receptor (beta chain) was identified in a study of blood T cell repertoires in COVID-19. The CDR3 is 15 amino acids. Germline assignment: CDR1 LGHDT and CDR2 YNNKEL (reference sequence). The ends lost 3 bases at V and 1 base at J; junction bases unmatched: 2. In the study's own analysis: Reference gene primers were amplified, and this amplification served to estimate nucleated cell counts. Libraries were prepared by immunoSEQ multiplex PCR; TCRdb keeps only in-frame clonotypes and omits some of them. V and J calls and clone size come straight from that table; D and trimming were deduced from the DNA. This sample has around 270,000 clones, with approximately 90% found just once.

The J gene is TRBJ2-3, the V gene TRBV3-1 (or the pseudogene TRBV3-2), with 9 positions matching TRBD2. Sample: peripheral blood. The clonotype was recovered from a man aged 55-75 years who had recovered from COVID-19. The CDR3 sequence: CASSQLAGGTDTQYF. The CDR3, as DNA: TGTGCCAGCAGCCAGTTAGCGGGGGGCACAGATACGCAGTATTTT.